This entry lists 30 T cell receptor beta chains sequenced from one sample in a study of blood T cells in healthy people across ages (dated by TCRdb to about 2015). Libraries were built with 5' RACE. The instrument given in TCRdb is Illumina HiSeq 2500. A second roughly 7 to 12 cycle PCR used a sample-barcoded 5' primer and a J-beta primer mix. The public reads were run again by TCRdb, first through fastp at Q25 and then through MiXCR, and only productive beta chains were kept. Each entry is one CDR3 protein sequence, shown with its most common DNA and genes. In this sample the table shows 600,000 or so distinct CDR3 sequences, roughly 48% of which occur a single time. Clones ranked in the top ten supply roughly 24% of the sample. The sequenced sample consisted of blood. The receptor set was obtained from a man older than 75 in good health.

This clonotype was counted ten times or more. The CDR3 sequence: CSASSSGAYNEQFF. The CDR3 coding sequence is TGCAGTGCTAGTTCTAGCGGGGCCTACAATGAGCAGTTCTTC. This sequence joins TRBV20-1 and TRBJ2-1; 9 positions match TRBD2. The trim removed 3 bases at V and 2 bases at J, leaving 2 bases unmatched. The CDR3 extends over 14 amino acids. The germline V gene encodes CDR1 DFQATT and CDR2 SNEGSKA (reference sequence).

The rearrangement joins TRBV20-1 to TRBJ2-7; D uncertain. With 0 bases removed from V and 6 bases from J, the gap between germline ends came to 15 bases. The CDR3 is made up of 14 amino acids. Germline V gene lookup returns CDR1 DFQATT and CDR2 SNEGSKA (reference sequence). Here the CDR3 reads CSAREGVGMSEQYF. CDR3 in DNA: TGCAGTGCTAGAGAAGGAGTAGGTATGTCCGAGCAGTACTTC.

V usage is TRBV4-3 and J usage is TRBJ1-2; no definite D call. CDR1 and CDR2 (germline): LGHNA, YSLEER. Trimming removed 0 bases from V and 7 bases from J, with 15 bases in between. This CDR3 is built from 15 residues. The CDR3 region is CASSQESGFYSGYTF. The CDR3 DNA follows: TGCGCCAGCAGCCAAGAATCTGGCTTTTACTCTGGCTACACCTTC.

The genes are TRBV30 and TRBJ1-1, with TRBD1 as a possible D gene (5 bases). The CDR3 length is 12 residues. Trimming took 4 bases from V and 2 from J, leaving 8 bases between them. CDR1 is GTSNPN, CDR2 SVGIG, per germline (reference sequence). CDR3 nucleotide sequence: TGTGCCTGGACAGGGCTTAACACTGAAGCTTTCTTT. Translated, it gives CAWTGLNTEAFF.

V and J are TRBV20-1 and TRBJ2-3; 9 bases are shared with TRBD2. This CDR3 spans 16 amino acids. Germline CDR1 DFQATT, CDR2 SNEGSKA (reference sequence). V trimming: 5 bases; J trimming: 5 bases; junction bases outside the gene matches: 14. The CDR3 DNA sequence: TGCAGTGCTGCTGGGGCTAGCGGGGTTCGGAGAGATACGCAGTATTTT. Translating it yields CSAAGASGVRRDTQYF.

The V call is TRBV6-6, the J call TRBJ2-7, with unresolved D. This CDR3 comprises 13 residues. Trimming stripped 10 bases from V and 1 base from J, with 14 bases between. CDR1 and CDR2 (germline): MNHNY, SVGAGI (reference sequence). DNA of the CDR3: TGTGCCACCGGCCTTGGGCCTTCCTACGAGCAGTACTTC. Amino acids: CATGLGPSYEQYF.

As to this clonotype: A much larger clone sits a single nucleotide away, making a read error possible. The V call is TRBV6-6, the J call TRBJ2-5, with 11 positions matching TRBD1. J lost 9 bases, V lost 2 bases, and 11 bases had no gene match. The germline V gene encodes CDR1 MNHNY and CDR2 SVGAGI (reference sequence). The CDR3 is 16 residues long. CDR3 sequence reads: CASSYKKGQGGEAQYF. The CDR3 DNA sequence: TGTGCCAGCAGTTACAAGAAGGGACAGGGGGGGGAGGCCCAGTACTTC.

The chain employs TRBV12-3 or TRBV12-4 and TRBJ1-5; D gene ambiguous. Trimming shortened V by 5 bases and J by 5 bases, and 10 bases separated the two germline ends. The CDR3 has 13 residues. The CDR3 sequence is CASSVSGDQPQHF. The DNA of the CDR3 is TGTGCCAGCAGTGTATCCGGGGATCAGCCCCAGCATTTT.

The V gene is TRBV7-2, the J gene TRBJ2-3; D is uncertain. Germline V lookup: CDR1 SGHTA, CDR2 FQGNSA. This CDR3 spans 12 amino acids. V lost 7 bases and J lost 3, with 8 bases in between. This CDR3 is CASNFFTDTQYF. The CDR3 nucleotides are TGTGCCAGCAACTTTTTTACAGATACGCAGTATTTT.

This chain uses TRBV29-1 with TRBJ1-4; 10 nucleotides align to TRBD1. The V segment lost 5 bases and the J segment 6 bases; nucleotides outside the gene matches: 3. The CDR3 runs 13 residues. CDR1 is SQVTM, CDR2 ANQGSEA, per germline. This chain's CDR3 is CSVKTGGDEKLFF. In DNA, the CDR3 is TGCAGCGTTAAGACAGGGGGCGATGAAAAACTGTTTTTT.

This clonotype has a handful of counts. The V gene is TRBV10-3, the J gene TRBJ1-6; maybe TRBD1 (6 bases). Germline V CDR1 and CDR2: ENHRY, SYGVKD. The ends were cut back, 5 bases at V and 5 bases at J, with 7 bases in the middle. This CDR3 spans 13 amino acids. The chain's CDR3 is CAISRQDNSPLHF. The CDR3 nucleotides are TGTGCCATCAGTCGACAGGATAATTCACCCCTCCACTTT.

The gene calls are TRBV7-6 and TRBJ2-3; 11 bases fit TRBD1. The germline CDR1 and CDR2 sequences are SGHVS and FNYEAQ. The CDR3 runs to 17 residues. J lost 5 bases, V lost 0 bases, and 7 bases had no gene match. The CDR3 spells CASSLAVRTGGLDTQYF. The CDR3 coding sequence is TGTGCCAGCAGCTTAGCAGTCCGGACAGGGGGCTTAGATACGCAGTATTTT.

The V call is TRBV20-1, the J call TRBJ2-5, with TRBD2 as a possible D gene (5 bases). From germline, CDR1 is DFQATT and CDR2 SNEGSKA (reference sequence). This CDR3 is 13 amino acids long. V was pared by 3 bases and J by 5 bases, with 13 bases between. Written as DNA, the CDR3 is TGCAGTGCTAGTAGGCGCGGGTGGGAGACCCAGTACTTC. It is translated as CSASRRGWETQYF.

The V call is TRBV15, the J call TRBJ2-3, with 10 nucleotides matching TRBD2. The CDR3 is made up of 15 amino acids. The V gene's germline CDR1 is LNHNV and CDR2 YYDKDF (reference sequence). Trimming cost V 0 bases and J 10 bases; bases outside gene matches: 7. The DNA of the CDR3 is TGTGCCACCAGCAGAGATCCAAAAGCGGGAGGGGCGCAGTATTTT. Its translation: CATSRDPKAGGAQYF.

The J gene is TRBJ1-2, the V gene TRBV7-2, with D hard to call. V gave up 5 bases and J gave up 1 base, with 14 bases separating them. The CDR3 loop spans 15 amino acids. The germline V gene has CDR1 SGHTA and CDR2 FQGNSA. The DNA of the CDR3 is TGTGCCAGCAGCCCAGGCCCTGATATTAACTATGGCTACACCTTC. It specifies CASSPGPDINYGYTF.

The CDR3 region has the DNA TGTGCCAGCAGCCGAGTATTTGAGACCGGGACAGGCCAATCACCCCTCCACTTT. Translation gives CASSRVFETGTGQSPLHF. This chain uses TRBV27 with TRBJ1-6, with 8 bases fitting TRBD1. The germline V gene encodes CDR1 MNHEY and CDR2 SMNVEV (reference sequence). V was clipped by 6 bases and J by 10 bases; unmatched bases: 20. CDR3 length: 18 residues.

This clonotype has a handful of counts. DNA of the CDR3: TGCAGTGCCTACAGGGCCTCCCATGAGCAGTTCTTC. It is translated as CSAYRASHEQFF. The chain couples TRBV20-1 to TRBJ2-1, with D possibly matching TRBD1 (6 bases). Trimming cost V 6 bases and J 8 bases, with 14 bases left between them. The CDR3 spans 12 residues. The germline V gene encodes CDR1 DFQATT and CDR2 SNEGSKA (reference sequence).

V is TRBV6-2 or TRBV6-3 and J is TRBJ2-5; perhaps D is TRBD1 or TRBD2 (5 bases each). V shed 5 bases and J shed 4 bases, with 17 bases lying between them. Per germline, CDR1 MNHEY and CDR2 SVGEGT. This CDR3 has 15 amino acids. For the CDR3, the DNA is TGTGCCAGCAGTAGAAGCCGGGCTGGGGGAGAGACCCAGTACTTC. Residues: CASSRSRAGGETQYF.

The CDR3 nucleotides read TGTGCCAGCAGAGGGGGGTCAGACACAGATACGCAGTATTTT. This gives the protein CASRGGSDTDTQYF. The chain employs TRBV27 and TRBJ2-3; D may match TRBD1 or TRBD2 (6 bases each). V was shortened by 6 bases and J by 2 bases, with 12 bases between the two germline ends. Per germline, CDR1 MNHEY and CDR2 SMNVEV (reference sequence). CDR3 length equals 14 residues.

This clonotype was recorded a few times. This chain links TRBV7-9 with TRBJ2-3, with D tentatively TRBD1 (6 bases). Between the trimmed V and J ends, which lost 9 bases and 5 bases, there was a span of 15 bases. The germline V gene encodes CDR1 SEHNR and CDR2 FQNEAQ (reference sequence). This CDR3 is 13 amino acids long. The CDR3 DNA is TGTGCCAGTCGGGCAGGGGCCGTAGATACGCAGTATTTT. The encoded protein is CASRAGAVDTQYF.

The genes are TRBV6-1 and TRBJ1-5, with D tentatively TRBD1 (5 bases). V lost 5 bases, J lost 13 bases, and 9 bases lay in between. Germline loops: CDR1 MNHNS, CDR2 SASEGT. The CDR3 runs to 10 residues. DNA of the CDR3: TGTGCCAGCAGTCGGGGCCGGCAGCATTTT. Protein product: CASSRGRQHF.

The chain couples TRBV5-1 to TRBJ2-7, with D perhaps matching TRBD1 (6 bases). This CDR3 contains 13 residues. Germline lookup yields CDR1 SGHRS and CDR2 YFSETQ. With 1 base removed from V and 5 bases from J, the gap between germline ends came to 10 bases. The chain's CDR3 is CASSLRGGHEQYF. Written as DNA, the CDR3 is TGCGCCAGCAGCTTGAGAGGGGGACACGAGCAGTACTTC.

V gene TRBV12-3 or TRBV12-4 combines with J gene TRBJ2-1; D gene ambiguous. The CDR3 sequence is 14 residues long. V was cut by 5 bases and J by 8 bases, with 16 bases left in between. The CDR3 is CASSVWLPLDEQFF. In DNA form, the CDR3 reads TGTGCCAGCAGTGTCTGGCTGCCCCTCGATGAGCAGTTCTTC.

There are a few counts of this clonotype. The V gene is TRBV20-1, the J gene TRBJ2-7, with D perhaps TRBD1 or TRBD2 (5 bases each). Germline V gives CDR1 DFQATT, CDR2 SNEGSKA (reference sequence). Trimming cost V 6 bases and J 0 bases, with 18 bases left between them. The CDR3 length is 15 residues. The CDR3 reads CSAESGTESSYEQYF. The DNA of the CDR3 is TGCAGTGCAGAGTCCGGGACCGAGAGCTCCTACGAGCAGTACTTC.

J is TRBJ2-7 and V is TRBV14; 11 positions match TRBD1. CDR1 is SGHDN, CDR2 FVKESK, per germline. This CDR3 has 15 amino acids. V gave up 3 bases and J gave up 7 bases; unmatched junction bases: 8. CDR3 coding DNA: TGTGCCAGCAGCCAGACTTTGGGACAGGGGGGTGAGCAGTACTTC. It translates to CASSQTLGQGGEQYF.

V is TRBV20-1 and J is TRBJ2-3; 10 bases are a match to TRBD2. Germline V CDR1 and CDR2: DFQATT, SNEGSKA (reference sequence). Trimming removed 6 bases from V and 4 bases from J; junction bases left unmatched: 13. CDR3 length equals 16 residues. DNA for the CDR3: TGCAGTGCAACACCGCCACTAGCGGGGACTTCAGATACGCAGTATTTT. Its translation: CSATPPLAGTSDTQYF.

The rearrangement links TRBV7-2 to TRBJ2-1; D unresolved. Trimming stripped 2 bases from V and 4 bases from J, with 9 bases between. This CDR3 has 14 residues. The germline V gene encodes CDR1 SGHTA and CDR2 FQGNSA. Here the CDR3 DNA reads TGTGCCAGCAGCTTAATGGTAGAATACAATGAGCAGTTCTTC. Translation gives CASSLMVEYNEQFF.

This clonotype occurred a few times. The V and J genes are TRBV29-1 and TRBJ1-2; 10 nucleotides match TRBD1. CDR1 and CDR2 (germline): SQVTM, ANQGSEA. V dropped 7 bases and J dropped 4; count of bases not matched to a gene: 3. CDR3 size: 12 residues. CDR3 protein: CSGGDRGYGYTF. Written as DNA, the CDR3 is TGCAGCGGCGGGGACAGGGGCTATGGCTACACCTTC. Complete variable domain (other parts from reference TRBV29-1 and TRBJ1-2): SAVISQKPSRDICQRGTSLTIQCQVDSQVTMMFWYRQQPGQSLTLIATANQGSEATYESGFVIDKFPISRPNLTFSTLTVSNMSPEDSSIYLCSGGDRGYGYTFGSGTRLTVV.

The chain joins TRBV7-2 to TRBJ2-7, with 7 positions matching TRBD1. The CDR3 is made up of 15 amino acids. The germline gives CDR1 SGHTA, CDR2 FQGNSA. Unmatched junction bases numbered 7, after V lost 5 bases and J lost 0 bases. CDR3 region: CASSRGQVGSYEQYF. DNA of the CDR3: TGTGCCAGCAGCCGCGGACAGGTCGGCTCCTACGAGCAGTACTTC.

Turning to this clonotype: One junction end disagrees with the germline gene, perhaps due to a read error. Here the CDR3 reads CVWVRDNDNEQFF. The CDR3 DNA reads as TGTGTCTGGGTAAGGGATAACGACAATGAGCAGTTCTTC. The V call is TRBV30, the J call TRBJ2-1; D is unclear. This CDR3 is 13 amino acids long. Germline V gene data show CDR1 as GTSNPN and CDR2 as SVGIG (reference sequence). The entire variable domain, with the rest obtained from reference TRBV30 and TRBJ2-1, is as follows: SQTIHQWPATLVQPVGSPLSLECTVEGTSNPNLYWYRQAAGRGLQLLFYSVGIGQISSEVPQNLSASRPQDRQFILSSKKLLLSDSGFYLCVWVRDNDNEQFFGPGTRLTVL.